This entry lists 25 T cell receptor beta chains sequenced from one sample in a study of control samples from healthy donors and cancer patients. Sequencing was performed with immunoSEQ multiplex PCR; in TCRdb, only in-frame clones are kept and a portion is missing. The sample lists tens of thousands of clones; 70% were seen once. Sequenced material: formalin-fixed, paraffin-embedded tissue. The source is a male donor with melanoma.

The chain couples TRBV7-9 to TRBJ2-1, with D possibly being TRBD2 (6 bases). Trimming stripped 0 bases from V and 11 bases from J, with 11 bases between. This CDR3 region has 13 residues. Germline V gene lookup returns CDR1 SEHNR and CDR2 FQNEAQ (reference sequence). The CDR3 loop is CASSLAGGEKQFF. CDR3 DNA: TGTGCCAGCAGCTTAGCGGGAGGAGAAAAGCAGTTCTTC. The full variable domain, in which reference TRBV7-9 and TRBJ2-1 provide the parts outside the CDR3, is DTGVSQNPRHKITKRGQNVTFRCDPISEHNRLYWYRQTLGQGPEFLTYFQNEAQLEKSRLLSDRFSAERPKGSFSTLEIQRTEQGDSAMYLCASSLAGGEKQFFGPGTRLTVL.

This clone was observed a few times. The chain links TRBV6-5 to TRBJ1-2; 8 bases agree with TRBD1. The germline CDR1 and CDR2 sequences are MNHEY and SVGAGI. The CDR3 is 14 amino acids. The V and J ends lost 5 bases and 5 bases, in that order; junction bases with no gene match: 7. CDR3 region: CASSSGTGSYGYTF. The CDR3 DNA follows: TGTGCCAGCAGTAGCGGGACAGGCTCTTATGGCTACACCTTC.

CDR3 sequence reads: CASSQKRTSGAPWQYF. DNA for the CDR3: TGTGCCAGCAGCCAAAAACGGACTAGCGGGGCCCCTTGGCAGTACTTC. This rearrangement joins TRBV11-2 to TRBJ2-7; 12 bases fit TRBD2. The CDR3 runs 16 residues. The V gene's germline CDR1 is SGHAT and CDR2 FQNNGV. The V gene end was trimmed by 5 bases and the J gene end by 9 bases; junction bases not matched to a gene: 14. Filled out from reference TRBV11-2 and TRBJ2-7, the complete variable domain reads EAGVAQSPRYKIIEKRQSVAFWCNPISGHATLYWYQQILGQGPKLLIQFQNNGVVDDSQLPKDRFSAERLKGVDSTLKIQPAKLEDSAVYLCASSQKRTSGAPWQYFGPGTRLTVT.

The gene calls are TRBV11-2 and TRBJ2-5; D is uncertain. CDR3 size: 11 residues. Between the trimmed V and J ends, which lost 3 bases and 4 bases, there was a span of 3 bases. Germline CDR1 SGHAT, CDR2 FQNNGV. CDR3 in DNA: TGTGCCAGCAGCTTCACAGAGACCCAGTACTTC. It specifies CASSFTETQYF. The complete variable domain, with remaining parts taken from reference TRBV11-2 and TRBJ2-5, reads EAGVAQSPRYKIIEKRQSVAFWCNPISGHATLYWYQQILGQGPKLLIQFQNNGVVDDSQLPKDRFSAERLKGVDSTLKIQPAKLEDSAVYLCASSFTETQYFGPGTRLLVL.

The chain uses TRBV30 and TRBJ2-4, with a tentative D call TRBD1 (8 bases). Trimming pared 5 bases from V and 4 bases from J, leaving 18 bases between. The CDR3 sequence is 15 residues long. Germline V gene data show CDR1 as GTSNPN and CDR2 as SVGIG (reference sequence). The DNA for the CDR3 is TGTGCCTGGGCGGGGGCTAGGACAGGGAAAAACATTCAGTACTTC. It encodes CAWAGARTGKNIQYF.

This clone was observed a few times. The J gene is TRBJ2-5, the V gene TRBV28; D is perhaps TRBD1 (6 bases). The CDR3 is 14 residues long. Trimming stripped 7 bases from V and 2 bases from J, with 14 bases between. CDR1 and CDR2 (germline): MDHEN, SYDVKM. The CDR3 region is CASNPGVWQETQYF. DNA for the CDR3: TGTGCCAGCAACCCAGGGGTTTGGCAAGAGACCCAGTACTTC.

The genes are TRBV5-6 and TRBJ2-3, with unresolved D. V was pared by 3 bases and J by 5 bases, with 4 bases between. Germline values: CDR1 SGHDT, CDR2 YYEEEE. There are 11 residues in the CDR3. The CDR3 loop reads CASSSLDTQYF. DNA for the CDR3: TGTGCCAGCAGCTCTCTAGATACGCAGTATTTT.

The V call is TRBV19, the J call TRBJ1-2, with D unclear. CDR1 and CDR2 from the germline V gene are LNHDA and SQIVND (reference sequence). This CDR3 region has 13 residues. V was clipped by 5 bases and J by 6 bases, with 13 bases between them. CDR3 DNA: TGTGCCAGTAGTGGCAGGCTAGGTCATGGCTACACCTTC. Encoded protein: CASSGRLGHGYTF.

The V gene is TRBV19, the J gene TRBJ1-4; D ambiguous. The CDR3 runs to 15 residues. Looked up from germline, CDR1 is LNHDA and CDR2 is SQIVND (reference sequence). Trimming cost V 3 bases and J 0 bases, with 8 bases left between them. This CDR3 is CASSIRGSTNEKLFF. CDR3 sequence (DNA): TGTGCCAGTAGTATCCGGGGTTCAACTAATGAAAAACTGTTTTTT.

This clone occurred many times. This CDR3 is also generated by other DNA sequences in the sample. This rearrangement joins TRBV6-5 to TRBJ2-1; 11 nucleotides match TRBD1. J gave up 7 bases and V 0 bases, and 5 bases lay outside the gene matches. CDR3 length: 16 residues. The V gene's germline CDR1 is MNHEY and CDR2 SVGAGI. The CDR3 sequence: CASSYSPGQGGNEQFF. CDR3 nucleotides: TGTGCCAGCAGTTACTCTCCGGGACAGGGGGGAAATGAGCAGTTCTTC.

The chain carries TRBV2 and TRBJ1-1; the match to TRBD1 covers 10 bases. This CDR3 is 18 amino acids long. Germline CDR1 and CDR2: SNHLY and FYNNEI. The V gene end was trimmed by 0 bases and the J gene end by 7 bases; junction bases not matched to a gene: 14. As DNA, the CDR3 is TGTGCCAGCAGTGAAGCCTCCTCCTGGACAGGGGGGTATTATGAAGCTTTCTTT. It yields the protein CASSEASSWTGGYYEAFF.

V is TRBV30 and J is TRBJ2-1; D unclear. The CDR3 contains 11 residues. V lost 0 bases, J lost 4 bases, and 1 base lay in between. CDR1 and CDR2 from the germline V gene are GTSNPN and SVGIG (reference sequence). The CDR3, as DNA: TGTGCCTGGAGTGTATACAATGAGCAGTTCTTC. The encoded protein is CAWSVYNEQFF.

By frequency in the sample, this clone is medium-sized. The chain couples TRBV7-8 to TRBJ1-5; perhaps TRBD1 as D (6 bases). CDR1 is SGHVS and CDR2 is FQNEAQ in the germline V gene. Trimming took 5 bases from V and 7 from J, leaving 12 bases between them. The CDR3 totals 13 residues. CDR3: CASSAGVSQPQHF. CDR3 bases: TGTGCCAGCAGCGCAGGGGTGAGCCAGCCCCAGCATTTT.

J is TRBJ1-4 and V is TRBV12-3 or TRBV12-4, with a tentative D call TRBD1 (5 bases). V lost 8 bases and J lost 8, with 9 bases in between. This CDR3 region has 11 residues. CDR3 in DNA: TGTGCCAGCGGGGCGGGGGAAAAACTGTTTTTT. Translation gives CASGAGEKLFF.

This clone was seen only a few times. The chain employs TRBV12-3 or TRBV12-4 and TRBJ2-2; D remains unclear. The CDR3 runs to 11 residues. The V gene lost 6 bases and the J gene lost 7 bases, with 6 bases spanning the gap. In DNA form, the CDR3 reads TGTGCCAGCAGCAGGATCGGGGAGCTGTTTTTT. It is translated as CASSRIGELFF.

This clone has a single count. V is TRBV11-3 and J is TRBJ2-5; the D gene is possibly TRBD1 (7 bases). CDR1 and CDR2 from the germline V gene are SGHNT and YENEEA. The CDR3 runs to 15 residues. Deletions cut 1 base from V and 2 bases from J, with 11 bases between. The CDR3 region is CASSLGQGGQETQYF. In nucleotides, the CDR3 is TGTGCCAGCAGCTTAGGACAGGGAGGTCAAGAGACCCAGTACTTC.

The J gene is TRBJ2-7, the V gene TRBV21-1; TRBD1, the D gene given by the table, was not confirmed from the DNA. TRBV21-1 is a pseudogene locus. The CDR3 length is 18 residues. This CDR3 reads CASLTGTGFRRYIYEQYF. The CDR3 DNA is TGTGCCAGCCTGACCGGGACAGGGTTCCGAAGGTACATTTACGAGCAGTACTTC.

The chain combines TRBV10-3 with TRBJ2-1, with D maybe TRBD1 (5 bases). The CDR3 has 21 residues. V lost 7 bases to trimming and J lost 0 bases, with 31 bases between them. Looked up from germline, CDR1 is ENHRY and CDR2 is SYGVKD. The CDR3 sequence: CAINEDNGGHSLYSSYNEQFF. CDR3 DNA: TGTGCCATCAATGAAGACAATGGCGGACACTCCCTGTACAGCTCCTACAATGAGCAGTTCTTC.

The chain recombines TRBV19 with TRBJ1-5, with 7 bases fitting TRBD1. CDR3 length: 13 residues. The ends lost 8 bases at V and 5 bases at J; junction bases unmatched: 6. Looked up from germline, CDR1 is LNHDA and CDR2 is SQIVND (reference sequence). The CDR3 sequence is CASHSDRDQPQHF. The CDR3 region has the DNA TGTGCCAGTCACAGTGACAGGGATCAGCCCCAGCATTTT.

By sample share, this clone is medium-sized. The chain combines TRBV29-1 with TRBJ2-1, with 13 bases matching TRBD2. This CDR3 region has 15 residues. Germline-derived CDR1 and CDR2 are SQVTM and ANQGSEA. V lost 7 bases, J lost 5 bases, and 8 bases stayed unmatched. CDR3 protein: CSADGTSGINNEQFF. In DNA form, the CDR3 reads TGCAGCGCTGACGGGACTAGCGGGATTAACAATGAGCAGTTCTTC.

The rearrangement uses TRBV28 and TRBJ2-4; 9 nucleotides align to TRBD2. V lost 6 bases to trimming and J lost 0 bases; unmatched junction nucleotides: 9. Germline V lookup: CDR1 MDHEN, CDR2 SYDVKM. This CDR3 region has 17 residues. The CDR3 sequence is CASRANSGSIAKNIQYF. The CDR3 region has the DNA TGTGCCAGCAGAGCTAATAGCGGGAGCATAGCCAAAAACATTCAGTACTTC.

The CDR3 DNA reads as TGCGCCAGCAGCCTGGGTACAGCGGCGGGAGGGTTTGAAGAGACCCAGTACTTC. It yields the protein CASSLGTAAGGFEETQYF. The V and J genes are TRBV5-1 and TRBJ2-5, with 9 bases matching TRBD2. Germline trimming cut 4 bases from V and 3 bases from J; bases unmatched to any gene: 16. From germline, CDR1 is SGHRS and CDR2 YFSETQ. The CDR3 is 18 residues long.

The chain recombines TRBV5-1 with TRBJ2-1, with D unclear. The CDR3 length is 12 residues. The germline gives CDR1 SGHRS, CDR2 YFSETQ. Trimming pared 1 base from V and 6 bases from J, leaving 5 bases between. The CDR3 sequence is CASSLPANEQFF. CDR3 bases: TGCGCCAGCAGCTTGCCGGCCAATGAGCAGTTCTTC. The variable domain in full, with the rest retrieved from reference TRBV5-1 and TRBJ2-1, is KAGVTQTPRYLIKTRGQQVTLSCSPISGHRSVSWYQQTPGQGLQFLFEYFSETQRNKGNFPGRFSGRQFSNSRSEMNVSTLELGDSALYLCASSLPANEQFFGPGTRLTVL.

The rearrangement joins TRBV9 to TRBJ2-1; 8 nucleotides match TRBD2. This CDR3 is built from 14 residues. Germline trimming cut 3 bases from V and 5 bases from J; bases unmatched to any gene: 4. The germline gives CDR1 SGDLS, CDR2 YYNGEE. CDR3 loop: CASSEGTSDNEQFF. In nucleotides, the CDR3 is TGTGCCAGCAGCGAAGGGACTAGTGACAATGAGCAGTTCTTC. The complete variable domain, with remaining parts taken from reference TRBV9 and TRBJ2-1, reads DSGVTQTPKHLITATGQRVTLRCSPRSGDLSVYWYQQSLDQGLQFLIQYYNGEERAKGNILERFSAQQFPDLHSELNLSSLELGDSALYFCASSEGTSDNEQFFGPGTRLTVL.

The V gene is TRBV15, the J gene TRBJ2-7; D is unresolved. The CDR3 spans 14 residues. The V end lost 0 bases, the J end lost 2 bases, and 8 bases lay between the germline ends. The germline V gene has CDR1 LNHNV and CDR2 YYDKDF (reference sequence). The CDR3 region is CATSRDVGTYEQYF. The DNA for the CDR3 is TGTGCCACCAGCAGAGATGTTGGCACCTACGAGCAGTACTTC.